The T cell receptor beta chain described here comes from a study of blood T cell repertoires in COVID-19. This clone was recorded only once. TCRdb's copy holds only in-frame clones and misses some; the assay was immunoSEQ multiplex PCR. The table records about 230,000 clones, about nine tenths of them present only once. Input material: peripheral blood. The receptor's source is a man aged 50 or older with COVID-19, enrolled during active disease.

CDR3: CASSQERLAAYEQYF. Here the CDR3 DNA reads TGCGCCAGCAGCCAAGAAAGACTAGCTGCGTACGAGCAGTACTTC. The V call is TRBV4-1, the J call TRBJ2-7, with 7 bases matching TRBD2. From germline, CDR1 is MGHRA and CDR2 YSYEKL. This CDR3 is built from 15 residues. J gave up 4 bases and V 0 bases, and 6 bases lay outside the gene matches.